These 3 T cell receptor beta chains share one sample of origin, sequenced in a study of T cell clones after liver transplantation. TCRdb's copy holds only in-frame clones and misses some; the assay was immunoSEQ multiplex PCR. The data hold some 80,000 clones, with around 84% observed a single time. The sequences come from CD4+ T cells from blood, collected about 50 months after liver transplant. The receptors shown here come from a human patient who received a liver transplant. Some T cells may be supplied by the graft donor.

The J gene is TRBJ1-2, the V gene TRBV7-3; 7 bases agree with TRBD1. V was clipped by 2 bases and J by 4 bases; unmatched bases: 7. The CDR3 extends over 15 amino acids. CDR1 and CDR2 (germline): SGHTA, FQGTGA. DNA for the CDR3: TGTGCCAGCAGCTTAGGGGGACAGATCCCCTATGGCTACACCTTC. It yields the protein CASSLGGQIPYGYTF.

The rearrangement uses TRBV6-6 and TRBJ2-2, with TRBD1 matching 11 bases. The CDR3 runs 15 residues. Trimming cost V 8 bases and J 5 bases; bases outside gene matches: 7. The V gene's germline CDR1 is MNHNY and CDR2 SVGAGI (reference sequence). The chain's CDR3 is CASAPGDRGTGELFF. DNA for the CDR3: TGTGCCAGCGCCCCAGGGGACAGGGGGACCGGGGAGCTGTTTTTT.

V usage is TRBV7-3 and J usage is TRBJ2-3; 7 nucleotides agree with TRBD2. CDR3 size: 16 residues. The ends lost 0 bases at V and 4 bases at J; junction bases unmatched: 7. CDR1 SGHTA and CDR2 FQGTGA come from the germline V gene. The CDR3 protein is CASSLTEIAGADTQYF. The CDR3 DNA sequence: TGTGCCAGCAGCTTAACCGAAATAGCGGGCGCAGATACGCAGTATTTT.